The rows below give T cell receptor beta chains drawn from one sample of a study of blood T cell repertoires in COVID-19. Here immunoSEQ multiplex PCR was the method, and the copy in TCRdb shows in-frame clones only, minus some. The table records some 90,000 clones, 80% of them present only once. Material: peripheral blood. The receptors come from a human donor in a cohort sampled during active COVID-19. Each CDR3 is given with its conserved first and last residue. A D gene is named only where the DNA matches it firmly. The size of a clone is reported for some rows only, either as once, few or many, or as a class for expanded clones.

abundance,v_gene,d_gene,j_gene,len,CDR3nt,CDR3aa
-,TRBV3-1/TRBV3-2,TRBD2,TRBJ2-1,16,TGTGCCAGCAGCCGGACCGGGACTAGCGGGAAGAATGAGCAGTTCTTC,CASSRTGTSGKNEQFF
-,TRBV5-1,-,TRBJ2-5,13,TGCGCCAGCAGCTTGTGGAGGAGTGAGACCCAGTACTTC,CASSLWRSETQYF
once,TRBV5-1,-,TRBJ1-2,12,TGCGCCAGCAGCCAGGAGGGCGGTGGCTACACCTTC,CASSQEGGGYTF
-,TRBV21-1,-,TRBJ2-7,12,TGTGCCAGCTTCGGGGGGGTCCTCGAGCAGTACTTC,CASFGGVLEQYF
few,TRBV19,TRBD1,TRBJ2-7,13,TGTGCCAGTAGACCGGGACAGGACACACGGAAGTACTTC,CASRPGQDTRKYF
once,TRBV7-2,TRBD1,TRBJ2-1,13,TGTGCCAGCTTTCAGACAGGGATCAATGAGCAGTTCTTC,CASFQTGINEQFF
-,TRBV28,-,TRBJ2-7,15,TGTGCCAGCAGTTCTCCGGGGGTGGTCTCCTACGAGCAGTACTTC,CASSSPGVVSYEQYF
-,TRBV28,-,TRBJ1-3,16,TGTGCCAGCAGTCGACCGACATGGAACTCTGGAAACACCATATATTTT,CASSRPTWNSGNTIYF
-,TRBV15,-,TRBJ1-1,12,TGTGCCACCAGCACCGAAAGCAGGGGAGCTTTCTTT,CATSTESRGAFF
-,TRBV6-1,-,TRBJ1-2,14,TGTGCCAGCAGTGAAATGCCAGGGCGTAGGGGCTACACCTTC,CASSEMPGRRGYTF
-,TRBV18,TRBD2,TRBJ2-1,15,TGTGCCAGCTCACCCGGGACTACTTCTGCCAATGAGCAGTTCTTC,CASSPGTTSANEQFF
-,TRBV5-1,TRBD1,TRBJ2-3,14,TGCGCCAGCGGGCCCCAGGGGGCAACAGATACGCAGTATTTT,CASGPQGATDTQYF
few,TRBV4-2,-,TRBJ1-3,16,TGTGCCAGCAGCCAAGACCCTCGGCAGCGGGGAAACACCATATATTTT,CASSQDPRQRGNTIYF
-,TRBV5-1,-,TRBJ2-7,13,TGCGCCAGCAGCTTGATCCGGGGTTACGAGCAGTACTTC,CASSLIRGYEQYF
-,TRBV20-1,-,TRBJ2-7,11,TGCAGTGCTAGACAGGCCTACGAGCAGTACTTC,CSARQAYEQYF
-,TRBV10-2,-,TRBJ2-2,14,TGCGCCAGCAGGATAGGGGCGCGCACCGGGGAGCTGTTTTTT,CASRIGARTGELFF
-,TRBV6-9,-,TRBJ1-4,14,TGTGCCAGCACTAACAGGTTCACTAATGAAAAACTGTTTTTT,CASTNRFTNEKLFF
-,TRBV5-1,-,TRBJ2-2,15,TGCGCCAGCGGACGACAGACGCGGAACACCGGGGAGCTGTTTTTT,CASGRQTRNTGELFF
-,TRBV14,-,TRBJ1-6,15,TGTGCCAGCAGCCAAGATCTGGCGGGCAGATCACCCCTCCACTTT,CASSQDLAGRSPLHF
-,TRBV19,-,TRBJ2-7,17,TGTGCCAGTAGTATAGGAGAGGCCACTTCCATTTCCTACGAGCAGTACTTC,CASSIGEATSISYEQYF
-,TRBV18,-,TRBJ2-1,12,TGTGCCAGCTCTTCTCAGATGCGGGAGCAGTTCTTC,CASSSQMREQFF
-,TRBV2,-,TRBJ1-3,14,TGTGCCAGCAGTGTAGACAGGTCTGGAAACACCATATATTTT,CASSVDRSGNTIYF